Following are 24 T cell receptor beta chains from one sample sequenced in a study of T cell changes during pregnancy in multiple sclerosis. TCRdb's copy holds only in-frame clones and misses some; the assay was immunoSEQ multiplex PCR. The profile covers tens of thousands of clones, with 93% appearing a single time and under 3% taken by the ten largest. Sequences were derived from peripheral blood, sampled in the second trimester of pregnancy. These receptors all stem from a female donor with multiple sclerosis, enrolled in a pregnancy study.

This clone was found once. This chain links TRBV7-8 with TRBJ2-2; 12 bases line up with TRBD1. V dropped 2 bases and J dropped 0; count of bases not matched to a gene: 7. The CDR3 consists of 19 residues. Germline CDR1 and CDR2: SGHVS and FQNEAQ. The CDR3 is CASSLNPGTGGSNTGELFF. The CDR3, as DNA: TGTGCCAGCAGCTTAAACCCCGGGACAGGGGGCTCGAACACCGGGGAGCTGTTTTTT.

V and J are TRBV27 and TRBJ1-5; D perhaps matches TRBD1 (6 bases). V was trimmed by 7 bases and J by 4 bases, leaving 8 bases between them. This CDR3 region has 12 residues. The germline V gene has CDR1 MNHEY and CDR2 SMNVEV (reference sequence). The CDR3 DNA is TGTGCCAGCACCACAGGGAATCAGCCCCAGCATTTT. Protein: CASTTGNQPQHF.

The rearrangement uses TRBV5-4 and TRBJ2-7; 8 bases are a match to TRBD2. Germline V CDR1 and CDR2: SGHNT, YYREEE (reference sequence). With 2 bases clipped from V and 6 bases from J, the junction kept 4 bases outside the gene matches. The CDR3 extends over 13 amino acids. The chain's CDR3 is CASSFGGAVEQYF. CDR3 nucleotide sequence: TGTGCCAGCAGCTTCGGGGGGGCGGTCGAGCAGTACTTC.

The genes are TRBV19 and TRBJ1-3; 7 nucleotides align to TRBD1. The CDR3 consists of 15 residues. CDR1 and CDR2 (germline): LNHDA, SQIVND (reference sequence). After removal of 4 bases from V and 3 bases from J, the junction contained 6 bases not matched to a gene. The CDR3 loop is CASSTNRDSGNTIYF. The CDR3 nucleotides are TGTGCCAGTAGTACAAACCGGGACAGTGGAAACACCATATATTTT.

This clone was counted a few times. This sequence joins TRBV7-3 and TRBJ1-1; a weak D match, TRBD1 (5 bases). The CDR3 is made up of 14 amino acids. Germline lookup yields CDR1 SGHTA and CDR2 FQGTGA. Trimming removed 6 bases at V and 3 bases at J, with 14 bases between. CDR3 sequence reads: CASSPGGGHTEAFF. The CDR3 DNA follows: TGTGCCAGCAGTCCCGGGGGTGGCCACACTGAAGCTTTCTTT.

This chain connects TRBV6-1 to TRBJ2-5; perhaps TRBD1 as D (5 bases). The germline V gene has CDR1 MNHNS and CDR2 SASEGT. V was shortened by 1 base and J by 2 bases, with 8 bases between the two germline ends. The CDR3 extends over 14 amino acids. CDR3 sequence: CASSEVTGQETQYF. CDR3 DNA: TGTGCCAGCAGTGAAGTAACAGGTCAAGAGACCCAGTACTTC.

V and J are TRBV5-3 and TRBJ1-4; TRBD1 agrees at 8 bases. TRBV5-3 is reported as an ORF; its role is uncertain. Trimming removed 0 bases from V and 13 bases from J; junction bases left unmatched: 14. The CDR3 runs 16 residues. As DNA, the CDR3 is TGTGCCAGAAGCTTGGGATGGGACAGGACACACCATATACTGTTTTTT. Residues: CARSLGWDRTHHILFF.

The genes are TRBV11-2 and TRBJ1-5; D gene unclear. The germline CDR1 and CDR2 sequences are SGHAT and FQNNGV. The V and J ends lost 0 bases and 3 bases respectively, with 6 bases between them. This CDR3 is built from 14 residues. The CDR3 loop reads CASSLDLVNQPQHF. CDR3 coding DNA: TGTGCCAGCAGCTTAGATCTCGTCAATCAGCCCCAGCATTTT.

The chain joins TRBV12-5 to TRBJ2-2, with D maybe TRBD2 (5 bases). V lost 6 bases and J lost 6, with 14 bases in between. The CDR3 has 14 residues. CDR1 is LGHNT and CDR2 is FRNRAP in the germline V gene. Written as DNA, the CDR3 is TGTGCTAGTGGCCCAGGCGGGCGGGCCGGGGAGCTGTTTTTT. Translation gives CASGPGGRAGELFF.

This clone was seen a single time. CDR3 in amino acids: CASTTDRQNTEAFF. CDR3 nucleotide sequence: TGTGCCAGCACCACGGACAGACAGAACACTGAAGCTTTCTTT. This chain connects TRBV25-1 to TRBJ1-1; TRBD1 is a possible D gene (6 bases). The length of the CDR3 is 14 residues. The V and J ends lost 7 bases and 1 base respectively, with 13 bases between them. The V gene's germline CDR1 is MGHDK and CDR2 SYGVNS.

The chain has TRBV6-1 and TRBJ1-1; D is unclear. The CDR3 totals 9 residues. From germline, CDR1 is MNHNS and CDR2 SASEGT. Deletions cut 7 bases from V and 10 bases from J, with 7 bases between. The CDR3 loop is CASTRGAFF. The CDR3 DNA sequence: TGTGCCAGCACGCGGGGAGCTTTCTTT.

The chain recombines TRBV9 with TRBJ2-2, with 11 bases lining up with TRBD2. The length of the CDR3 is 19 residues. Trimming cost V 4 bases and J 4 bases; bases outside gene matches: 15. The germline V gene has CDR1 SGDLS and CDR2 YYNGEE. The CDR3 loop is CASSSSLRGGLAATGELFF. In nucleotides, the CDR3 is TGTGCCAGCAGCTCCTCTCTCAGGGGGGGACTAGCGGCCACCGGGGAGCTGTTTTTT.

The V and J genes are TRBV25-1 and TRBJ1-3, with D possibly being TRBD1 (6 bases). V was shortened by 5 bases and J by 3 bases, with 11 bases between the two germline ends. The CDR3 is 14 residues long. The germline gives CDR1 MGHDK, CDR2 SYGVNS. The CDR3 nucleotides are TGTGCCAGCAGTTTGGGGGCGGATGGAAACACCATATATTTT. Translated, it gives CASSLGADGNTIYF.

This clone was seen just once. The genes are TRBV4-1 and TRBJ2-7; D gene ambiguous. V was trimmed by 1 base and J by 3 bases, leaving 7 bases between them. The CDR3 is made up of 13 amino acids. Germline V gives CDR1 MGHRA, CDR2 YSYEKL. The CDR3 spells CASSQGRLYEQYF. The CDR3 coding sequence is TGCGCCAGCAGCCAAGGTCGTCTCTACGAGCAGTACTTC.

V and J are TRBV15 and TRBJ2-7; D possibly corresponds to TRBD2 (6 bases). V was trimmed by 3 bases and J by 8 bases, leaving 26 bases between them. The CDR3 contains 17 residues. In germline, CDR1 is LNHNV, CDR2 YYDKDF (reference sequence). The CDR3 reads CATSSLIGSREGSKQYF. CDR3 bases: TGTGCCACCAGCAGCCTCATCGGGAGCAGGGAAGGGTCTAAGCAGTACTTC. Full variable domain (rest looked up from reference TRBV15 and TRBJ2-7): DAMVIQNPRYQVTQFGKPVTLSCSQTLNHNVMYWYQQKSSQAPKLLFHYYDKDFNNEADTPDNFQSRRPNTSFCFLDIRSPGLGDTAMYLCATSSLIGSREGSKQYFGPGTRLTVT.

The chain joins TRBV5-6 to TRBJ2-7, with a tentative D call TRBD2 (5 bases). The V end lost 0 bases, the J end lost 5 bases, and 15 bases lay between the germline ends. CDR3 length: 15 residues. CDR1 is SGHDT and CDR2 is YYEEEE in the germline V gene. DNA of the CDR3: TGTGCCAGCAGCTTGGGTTCCCTAGCCCACCACGAGCAGTACTTC. This encodes CASSLGSLAHHEQYF.

V is TRBV7-8 and J is TRBJ1-1; D unresolved. This CDR3 has 13 amino acids. Between the trimmed V and J ends, which lost 0 bases and 6 bases, there was a span of 8 bases. Germline V gene sequence: CDR1 SGHVS, CDR2 FQNEAQ. CDR3 in amino acids: CASSLAVRAEAFF. The CDR3 DNA reads TGTGCCAGCAGCTTAGCGGTACGGGCTGAAGCTTTCTTT.

The gene calls are TRBV27 and TRBJ2-6; 7 nucleotides align to TRBD1. This CDR3 is built from 16 residues. Germline V CDR1 and CDR2: MNHEY, SMNVEV (reference sequence). The ends lost 6 bases at V and 1 base at J; junction bases unmatched: 6. The CDR3 is CASSSDRLSGANVLTF. The DNA of the CDR3 is TGTGCCAGCAGCTCGGACAGGTTATCTGGGGCCAACGTCCTGACTTTC.

The rearrangement joins TRBV5-6 to TRBJ1-3; no definite D call. The CDR3 contains 14 residues. CDR1 is SGHDT and CDR2 is YYEEEE in the germline V gene. V shed 5 bases and J shed 2 bases, with 11 bases lying between them. The CDR3 loop is CASRVLQAGNTIYF. CDR3 coding DNA: TGTGCCAGCAGGGTCCTCCAGGCTGGAAACACCATATATTTT.

The chain links TRBV7-2 to TRBJ2-7, with D perhaps matching TRBD2 (6 bases). CDR3 length: 16 amino acids. Germline V gives CDR1 SGHTA, CDR2 FQGNSA. V gave up 1 base and J gave up 3 bases, with 16 bases separating them. CDR3 protein: CASSLDWGERHYEQYF. The CDR3 nucleotides read TGTGCCAGCAGCTTAGATTGGGGGGAGCGACACTACGAGCAGTACTTC.

This clone was observed a handful of times. V and J are TRBV30 and TRBJ1-3; D is uncertain. The CDR3 spans 11 residues. With 5 bases removed from V and 1 base from J, the gap between germline ends came to 3 bases. Per germline, CDR1 GTSNPN and CDR2 SVGIG (reference sequence). Here the CDR3 reads CAWQSGNTIYF. The CDR3 DNA sequence: TGTGCCTGGCAGTCTGGAAACACCATATATTTT.

The chain links TRBV27 to TRBJ1-6; D possibly corresponds to TRBD1 (5 bases). Germline V gene data show CDR1 as MNHEY and CDR2 as SMNVEV (reference sequence). The CDR3 has 13 amino acids. V was trimmed by 6 bases and J by 7 bases, leaving 10 bases between them. The CDR3 spells CASRLQANSPLHF. The CDR3 bases are TGTGCCAGCAGGTTACAGGCGAATTCACCCCTCCACTTT.

The chain carries TRBV9 and TRBJ2-7; tentative D call: TRBD1 (6 bases). V dropped 2 bases and J dropped 2 bases, with 14 bases sitting between them. Germline values: CDR1 SGDLS, CDR2 YYNGEE. CDR3 length equals 15 residues. The CDR3 nucleotides are TGTGCCAGCAGCGTCGGGATGGGGGACACCTACGAGCAGTACTTC. Translated: CASSVGMGDTYEQYF.

This clone is a singleton in its sample. This chain connects TRBV15 to TRBJ1-3; maybe TRBD1 (5 bases). This CDR3 is 18 amino acids long. Germline values: CDR1 LNHNV, CDR2 YYDKDF (reference sequence). Trimming left V 1 base short and J 0 bases short, with 16 bases between. The DNA for the CDR3 is TGTGCCACCAGCAGAGGCGGATTACAGGCGAGCTCTGGAAACACCATATATTTT. Residues: CATSRGGLQASSGNTIYF.